The 19 T cell receptor beta chains given below trace back to one sample, sequenced in a study of T cell changes during pregnancy in multiple sclerosis. Some clones are missing from TCRdb's copy, which holds only in-frame ones; the method was immunoSEQ multiplex PCR. The sample yields some 69,000 clones, about 92% seen once. This material consisted of peripheral blood, taken in the second trimester of pregnancy. The receptor source for this set is a female donor in good health, enrolled as a control in a pregnancy study.

The V gene is TRBV6-1, the J gene TRBJ2-7; D is perhaps TRBD1 (5 bases). The CDR3 has 12 amino acids. V shed 10 bases and J shed 2 bases, with 12 bases lying between them. In germline, CDR1 is MNHNS, CDR2 SASEGT. Here the CDR3 reads CAIRQLTYEQYF. The DNA for the CDR3 is TGTGCCATCCGACAGCTAACCTACGAGCAGTACTTC.

This clone was seen a handful of times. V is TRBV27 and J is TRBJ1-1; D might be TRBD1 (6 bases). The CDR3 has 16 amino acids. Germline loops: CDR1 MNHEY, CDR2 SMNVEV (reference sequence). V lost 8 bases, J lost 11 bases, and 30 bases lay in between. The CDR3 DNA reads as TGTGCCAGCCGCCCTCAAAGGGGCAGGGGATCAAATGGGGCTTTCTTT. Its protein is CASRPQRGRGSNGAFF.

This chain connects TRBV6-6 to TRBJ2-1; 11 bases align to TRBD2. Per germline, CDR1 MNHNY and CDR2 SVGAGI (reference sequence). V shed 7 bases, J shed 2 bases, and the junction held 1 base outside the gene matches. CDR3 size: 14 residues. This CDR3 reads CASTLAGAYNEQFF. In DNA, the CDR3 is TGTGCCAGCACACTAGCGGGGGCCTACAATGAGCAGTTCTTC.

The J gene is TRBJ2-1, the V gene TRBV10-3, with 9 bases identical to TRBD2. This CDR3 comprises 17 residues. V was clipped by 7 bases and J by 5 bases; unmatched bases: 15. The germline V gene encodes CDR1 ENHRY and CDR2 SYGVKD. The CDR3 sequence is CAINNRASGIIHNEQFF. DNA of the CDR3: TGTGCCATCAATAATAGGGCTAGCGGGATTATCCACAATGAGCAGTTCTTC.

The rearrangement joins TRBV19 to TRBJ2-7, with TRBD1 matching 8 bases. With 5 bases clipped from V and 2 bases from J, the junction kept 8 bases outside the gene matches. The CDR3 has 15 amino acids. From germline, CDR1 is LNHDA and CDR2 SQIVND (reference sequence). The CDR3 DNA is TGTGCCAGTAGTCAGGGGGGACAGGCGACCTACGAGCAGTACTTC. Protein sequence: CASSQGGQATYEQYF.

The chain recombines TRBV5-4 with TRBJ2-3; possibly TRBD1 for D (6 bases). The CDR3 runs to 14 residues. CDR1 is SGHNT and CDR2 is YYREEE in the germline V gene (reference sequence). The germline V and J ends were trimmed by 4 bases and 4 bases, with 13 bases remaining between them. In nucleotides, the CDR3 is TGTGCCAGCAGCCGATCGACAGGCCCAGATACGCAGTATTTT. Translation gives CASSRSTGPDTQYF.

This sequence joins TRBV6-1 and TRBJ2-2; TRBD2 matches at 7 bases. CDR3 length: 20 residues. The V gene end was trimmed by 2 bases and the J gene end by 1 base; junction bases not matched to a gene: 16. In germline, CDR1 is MNHNS, CDR2 SASEGT. The CDR3 nucleotides are TGTGCCAGCAGTGAATCAATGCTGATCGTGGGGGGGTGGAACACCGGGGAGCTGTTTTTT. Its translation is CASSESMLIVGGWNTGELFF.

This clone was counted a single time. The CDR3 bases are TGTGCCAGCAAGGGGGAGTACACCGGGGAGCTGTTTTTT. It codes for CASKGEYTGELFF. V is TRBV2 and J is TRBJ2-2, with a weak D call TRBD1 (6 bases). Germline lookup yields CDR1 SNHLY and CDR2 FYNNEI. The CDR3 runs to 13 residues. The V end lost 7 bases, the J end lost 3 bases, and 9 bases lay between the germline ends.

This clone was seen only once. The chain carries TRBV13 and TRBJ1-1, with a tentative D call TRBD1 (6 bases). The CDR3 extends over 15 amino acids. Per the germline V gene, CDR1 is PRHDT and CDR2 is FYEKMQ (reference sequence). The V and J ends lost 2 bases and 1 base respectively, with 11 bases between them. The CDR3 region is CASSLRVGGNTEAFF. DNA for the CDR3: TGTGCCAGCAGCTTACGAGTAGGGGGGAACACTGAAGCTTTCTTT.

J is TRBJ2-3 and V is TRBV5-1; 7 nucleotides align to TRBD2. Trimming took 0 bases from V and 2 from J; bases not matched to a gene: 6. The CDR3 has 16 amino acids. CDR1 is SGHRS and CDR2 is YFSETQ in the germline V gene. CDR3 bases: TGCGCCAGCAGCTTGGTTCTCCAGCGGGACACAGATACGCAGTATTTT. Its translation is CASSLVLQRDTDTQYF.

This clone was found once. This chain joins TRBV28 and TRBJ1-5; D gene unclear. The germline V gene has CDR1 MDHEN and CDR2 SYDVKM. Trimming removed 8 bases from V and 7 bases from J, with 6 bases in between. The CDR3 runs 10 residues. DNA of the CDR3: TGTGCCAGCGCGGGGCAGCCCCAGCATTTT. Translated: CASAGQPQHF.

The chain links TRBV30 to TRBJ1-4; no definite D call. Germline V gene lookup returns CDR1 GTSNPN and CDR2 SVGIG (reference sequence). The ends were cut back, 1 base at V and 4 bases at J, with 7 bases in the middle. CDR3 length equals 13 residues. The CDR3 DNA follows: TGTGCCTGGAGTGAGTTCAGTAATGAAAAACTGTTTTTT. Its protein is CAWSEFSNEKLFF. Using reference TRBV30 and TRBJ1-4 for the parts outside the CDR3, the full variable domain is SQTIHQWPATLVQPVGSPLSLECTVEGTSNPNLYWYRQAAGRGLQLLFYSVGIGQISSEVPQNLSASRPQDRQFILSSKKLLLSDSGFYLCAWSEFSNEKLFFGSGTQLSVL.

V gene TRBV7-8 combines with J gene TRBJ2-7; D may be TRBD2 (5 bases). CDR1 SGHVS and CDR2 FQNEAQ come from the germline V gene. V gave up 5 bases and J gave up 2 bases, with 22 bases separating them. This CDR3 region has 17 residues. The CDR3 sequence is CASSESAGTETPYEQYF. CDR3 bases: TGTGCCAGCAGCGAGAGTGCGGGCACCGAAACTCCCTACGAGCAGTACTTC.

This chain uses TRBV5-4 with TRBJ2-1, with 9 bases identical to TRBD2. Germline CDR1 reads SGHNT; CDR2 reads YYREEE (reference sequence). This CDR3 has 15 residues. J gave up 4 bases and V 2 bases, and 4 bases lay outside the gene matches. Written as DNA, the CDR3 is TGTGCCAGCAGCTTCTTAGCGGGGGCTTACAATGAGCAGTTCTTC. Translating gives CASSFLAGAYNEQFF.

The CDR3 DNA reads as TGTGCCAGCAGTGAAAAGGCAGGCGACTACAATGAGCAGTTCTTC. It specifies CASSEKAGDYNEQFF. The rearrangement links TRBV6-1 to TRBJ2-1; D is undetermined. Trimming cost V 2 bases and J 3 bases, with 11 bases left between them. Germline loops: CDR1 MNHNS, CDR2 SASEGT. The CDR3 runs 15 residues.

This clone was found a few times. V and J are TRBV30 and TRBJ1-2; maybe TRBD1 (5 bases). CDR1 GTSNPN and CDR2 SVGIG come from the germline V gene (reference sequence). This CDR3 spans 17 amino acids. Trimming cost V 2 bases and J 1 base, with 20 bases left between them. CDR3 sequence reads: CAWSSSYRRRFNYGYTF. In nucleotides, the CDR3 is TGTGCCTGGAGTTCCAGTTACAGGAGAAGGTTTAACTATGGCTACACCTTC.

The rearrangement uses TRBV7-9 and TRBJ2-3, with 8 bases aligning to TRBD2. Germline V CDR1 and CDR2: SEHNR, FQNEAQ (reference sequence). With V trimmed by 10 bases and J by 6 bases, 9 bases remained unmatched. CDR3 length equals 13 residues. Here the CDR3 reads CANGRGASDTQYF. In DNA form, the CDR3 reads TGTGCCAACGGGCGGGGGGCCTCGGATACGCAGTATTTT.

The J gene is TRBJ1-2, the V gene TRBV5-1; the D is unclear. The germline V gene encodes CDR1 SGHRS and CDR2 YFSETQ. Trimming stripped 0 bases from V and 4 bases from J, with 7 bases between. CDR3 size: 13 residues. This CDR3 reads CASSLAGLYGYTF. CDR3 coding DNA: TGCGCCAGCAGCTTGGCCGGACTCTATGGCTACACCTTC.

This clone was seen once. The rearrangement uses TRBV2 and TRBJ2-5; TRBD2 might be the D (6 bases). Germline loops: CDR1 SNHLY, CDR2 FYNNEI. The V gene lost 5 bases and the J gene lost 5 bases, with 12 bases spanning the gap. This CDR3 contains 13 residues. CDR3 loop: CASSLRGLETQYF. The DNA for the CDR3 is TGTGCCAGCAGTCTCCGGGGGTTGGAGACCCAGTACTTC.